This is a list of T cell receptor beta chains from one sample in a study of T cells after yellow fever vaccination. TCRdb redid the calling of the 5' RACE reads with MiXCR, one entry per CDR3 protein. This sample yields around 300,000 distinct CDR3 sequences, of which over 4% are seen a single time; around 24% belongs to the top ten. Material: PBMCs, obtained 5 days after the yellow fever booster vaccination. The source of these receptors is a man aged 18 to 29 who received the YFV17D yellow fever vaccine. Each CDR3 is given with its conserved first and last residue. D genes are given only for firm matches. Not every row has a clone size; where given, it reads once, few, many or a size class.

j_call	d_call	clone_size	v_call	cdr3_aa	cdr3_nt
TRBJ2-5	TRBD1	NA	TRBV5-1	CASSLLTGSIQETQYF	TGCGCCAGCAGCTTGCTGACAGGGAGTATCCAAGAGACCCAGTACTTC
TRBJ2-5	NA	few	TRBV9	CASSPGLTNQETQYF	TGTGCCAGCAGCCCGGGACTTACGAACCAAGAGACCCAGTACTTC
TRBJ2-1	TRBD1	many	TRBV5-1	CASSVIPGQGSYNEQFF	TGCGCCAGCAGCGTGATACCCGGACAGGGGTCATACAATGAGCAGTTCTTC
TRBJ2-1	TRBD1	few	TRBV11-1	CASSVQGNYYNEQFF	TGTGCCAGCAGCGTACAGGGGAATTACTACAATGAGCAGTTCTTC
TRBJ1-3	NA	NA	TRBV7-9	CASSLSGDTIYF	TGTGCCAGCAGCTTATCGGGAGACACCATATATTTT
TRBJ1-5	NA	NA	TRBV15	CATSTNGNQPQHF	TGTGCCACCAGCACCAATGGGAATCAGCCCCAGCATTTT
TRBJ2-7	TRBD1	NA	TRBV7-2	CASSETGDPYEQYF	TGTGCCAGCAGCGAAACAGGGGACCCCTACGAGCAGTACTTC
TRBJ1-6	NA	many	TRBV4-3	CASSLQLSTGGSNSPLHF	TGCGCCAGCAGCCTCCAACTGAGTACGGGAGGATCTAATTCACCCCTCCACTTT
TRBJ2-1	TRBD2	few	TRBV18	CASSQGLAGTNEQFF	TGTGCCAGCTCCCAGGGACTAGCGGGGACCAATGAGCAGTTCTTC
TRBJ2-7	TRBD2	many	TRBV20-1	CSARAGGPYEQYF	TGCAGTGCTAGAGCGGGGGGACCCTACGAGCAGTACTTC
TRBJ2-1	NA	few	TRBV20-1	CSGAQPEEEQFF	TGCAGTGGCGCGCAGCCCGAGGAGGAGCAGTTCTTC
TRBJ2-7	NA	NA	TRBV5-6	CASSLGQGLGYEQYF	TGTGCCAGCAGCTTGGGGCAGGGTTTAGGCTACGAGCAGTACTTC
TRBJ1-1	NA	NA	TRBV5-1	CASSLAGRGFPFF	TGCGCCAGCAGCTTGGCCGGCAGGGGTTTTCCTTTCTTT
TRBJ2-7	TRBD1	NA	TRBV5-1	CASSGGDRVGEQYF	TGCGCCAGCAGCGGCGGGGACAGGGTTGGCGAGCAGTACTTC
TRBJ2-7	TRBD1	NA	TRBV7-8	CASSIPGQGAHEQYF	TGTGCCAGCAGCATACCGGGACAGGGGGCCCACGAGCAGTACTTC
TRBJ1-2	NA	few	TRBV7-2	CASSLGPGNFIYGYTF	TGTGCCAGCAGCTTAGGGCCTGGAAATTTTATCTATGGCTACACCTTC
TRBJ2-3	NA	few	TRBV19	CASKWDATDTQYF	TGTGCCAGTAAATGGGACGCGACAGATACGCAGTATTTT
TRBJ2-1	NA	NA	TRBV7-2	CASSHPIIRRRSYNEQFF	TGTGCCAGCAGCCACCCGATCATACGTAGACGGTCCTACAATGAGCAGTTCTTC
TRBJ2-5	NA	few	TRBV7-9	CASSLAETGGGLGETQYF	TGTGCCAGCAGCTTAGCGGAGACAGGAGGTGGATTAGGAGAGACCCAGTACTTC
TRBJ1-6	NA	NA	TRBV3-1	CASSQAGVAPLHF	TGTGCCAGCAGCCAGGCAGGGGTAGCGCCCCTCCACTTT
TRBJ2-7	TRBD2	many	TRBV5-1	CASTKGGDEQYF	TGCGCCAGCACCAAGGGAGGGGACGAGCAGTACTTC
TRBJ2-3	NA	NA	TRBV20-1	CSARPYFLEITDTQYF	TGCAGTGCTAGACCCTATTTTCTGGAAATCACGGATACGCAGTATTTT
TRBJ2-2	NA	few	TRBV6-5	CASKKTFVPNTGELFF	TGTGCCAGCAAAAAGACGTTTGTTCCCAACACCGGGGAGCTGTTTTTT
TRBJ2-1	NA	many	TRBV20-1	CGVYPGGPIYEQFF	TGCGGAGTCTACCCCGGGGGGCCTATCTATGAGCAGTTCTTC